A single sample gave rise to the 27 T cell receptor beta chains below, sequenced in a study of T cells in women clearing cervical HPV infection. Measured with immunoSEQ multiplex PCR; TCRdb has only the in-frame clones, and not every one. This sample's table has approximately 31,000 clones. The sequenced sample was blood buffy coat. All receptors come from a woman between 18 and 70 years old with a cervical HPV16 infection that either progressed to CIN3+ or cleared (not recorded which).

Comments on this clone: The read falls 3 residues short of the CDR3 end, and the missing part is taken from the germline J gene. V usage is TRBV2 and J usage is TRBJ1-5; 7 nucleotides line up with TRBD1. This CDR3 is 14 amino acids long. The germline V gene encodes CDR1 SNHLY and CDR2 FYNNEI. The junction had 7 bases not matched to a gene; V was cut back by 8 bases and J by 3 bases. The sequenced part of the CDR3 DNA is TGTGCCAGCTCCCGACAGGGTCCCAATCAGCCC. The encoded protein is CASSRQGPNQP. From start to end, the CDR3 is CASSRQGPNQPQHF.

With respect to this clone: The read comes to an end 3 residues before the CDR3 does, leaving the germline J gene to fill in the end. The chain carries TRBV15 and TRBJ2-2; 9 bases agree with TRBD2. CDR1 is LNHNV and CDR2 is YYDKDF in the germline V gene (reference sequence). The CDR3 runs 16 residues. With 3 bases clipped from V and 6 bases from J, the junction kept 8 bases outside the gene matches. CDR3 DNA (partial): TGTGCCACCAGCAGCGAGACTAGCGGCCTCCCCGGGGAG. Translating gives CATSSETSGLPGE. The whole CDR3 region reads CATSSETSGLPGELFF.

Points on this clone: The CDR3 end is not reached by the read, which stops 3 residues before it; the germline J gene fills it in. This chain links TRBV19 with TRBJ2-4; 8 bases are a match to TRBD1. The CDR3 totals 15 residues. The V gene's germline CDR1 is LNHDA and CDR2 SQIVND (reference sequence). The CDR3 region is CASSSGTGLNYGQYF. Incomplete CDR3 DNA: TGTGCCAGTAGTTCCGGGACAGGCCTTAACTATGGT.

The DNA read from the CDR3 is TGTGCCTGGAGTGCAGGGTGGGAAAAG. Translating it yields CAWSAGWEK. The complete CDR3 reads CAWSAGWEKLFF. This chain connects TRBV30 to TRBJ2-2; D is perhaps TRBD1 (5 bases). The read is 3 residues too short to cover the CDR3 end, so that end is filled in from the germline J gene. Germline V gene lookup returns CDR1 GTSNPN and CDR2 SVGIG (reference sequence). This CDR3 spans 12 amino acids.

CDR3: CASTPAGVGTGELFF. The sequenced CDR3 bases are TGTGCCAGCACCCCGGCAGGGGTTGGCACCGGGGAG. The rearrangement joins TRBV28 to TRBJ2-2, with a tentative D call TRBD1 (6 bases). The read ends 3 residues shy of where the CDR3 ends; the end is completed using the germline J gene. This CDR3 comprises 15 residues. CDR1 is MDHEN, CDR2 SYDVKM, per germline. V lost 7 bases and J 4 bases, leaving 16 bases between the germline ends.

With respect to this clone: The read is 3 residues too short to cover the CDR3 end, so that end is filled in from the germline J gene. The genes are TRBV4-1 and TRBJ2-2, with a possible D match to TRBD1 (6 bases). This CDR3 comprises 16 residues. Germline assignment: CDR1 MGHRA and CDR2 YSYEKL. CDR3 DNA (partial): TGCGCCAGCAGCCAAACCCGGACAGCAACTAATGAAAAG. As protein: CASSQTRTATNEK. The complete CDR3 reads CASSQTRTATNEKLFF.

Remarks on this clone: The read gets to within 3 residues of the CDR3 end, and the germline J gene fills in the rest. This chain uses TRBV7-3 with TRBJ1-1; 7 bases align to TRBD1. The germline V gene has CDR1 SGHTA and CDR2 FQGTGA. The CDR3 is made up of 13 amino acids. The V gene end was trimmed by 5 bases and the J gene end by 7 bases; junction bases not matched to a gene: 7. The part of the CDR3 DNA that was read is TGTGCCAGCAGCACCCGACAGGGAGGTGAA. Translation: CASSTRQGGE. The CDR3 reads in full as CASSTRQGGEAFF.

With regard to this clone: The read is 3 residues too short to cover the CDR3 end, so that end is filled in from the germline J gene. J is TRBJ2-7 and V is TRBV20-1; 7 bases align to TRBD2. Germline CDR1 and CDR2: DFQATT and SNEGSKA (reference sequence). This CDR3 is built from 14 residues. J gave up 0 bases and V 4 bases, and 6 bases lay outside the gene matches. CDR3 residues: CSANERGNSYEQYF. CDR3 DNA, as far as it was read: TGCAGTGCTAATGAGCGGGGAAACTCCTACGAG.

Turning to this clone: The CDR3 end is not reached by the read, which stops 3 residues before it; the germline J gene fills it in. The chain is built from TRBV20-1 and TRBJ2-1; TRBD2 aligns across 7 bases. Germline lookup yields CDR1 DFQATT and CDR2 SNEGSKA (reference sequence). Trimming took 3 bases from V and 7 from J; bases not matched to a gene: 9. The CDR3 sequence is 14 residues long. The CDR3: CSARGRGSYNEQFF. The DNA read from the CDR3 is TGCAGTGCTAGGGGGCGGGGGTCTTATAATGAG.

As to this clone: Coverage ceases 3 residues before the CDR3 finishes, and the germline J gene fills in the end. The chain couples TRBV2 to TRBJ2-7, with D tentatively TRBD1 (6 bases). The CDR3 is made up of 12 amino acids. V lost 6 bases, J lost 0 bases, and 6 bases lay in between. Germline V gives CDR1 SNHLY, CDR2 FYNNEI. The covered CDR3 bases are TGTGCCAGCAGGGACAGCTCCTACGAG. It yields the protein CASRDSSYE. The CDR3 in full is CASRDSSYEQYF.

As regards this clone: The DNA ends 3 residues before the CDR3 does, and the rest of the CDR3 is filled in from the germline J gene. The chain combines TRBV7-2 with TRBJ1-2, with a tentative D call TRBD1 (5 bases). CDR3 length: 13 amino acids. The V gene's germline CDR1 is SGHTA and CDR2 FQGNSA. CDR3: CASSLALRGGYTF. CDR3 DNA, as far as it was read: TGTGCCAGCAGCTTAGCTCTGAGGGGCGGC.

With respect to this clone: The DNA ends 3 residues before the CDR3 does, and the rest of the CDR3 is filled in from the germline J gene. The rearrangement joins TRBV7-6 to TRBJ1-4; no clear D gene. Looked up from germline, CDR1 is SGHVS and CDR2 is FNYEAQ. Trimming removed 0 bases from V and 8 bases from J, with 7 bases in between. This CDR3 spans 13 amino acids. The part of the CDR3 DNA that was read is TGTGCCAGCAGCTTAGCGGCGGGGGAAAAA. The encoded protein is CASSLAAGEK. The full CDR3 sequence reads CASSLAAGEKLFF.

As for this clone: The read ends 3 residues before the CDR3 terminus; that terminus is restored from the germline J gene. V is TRBV5-1 and J is TRBJ1-1; 7 bases map to TRBD1. V lost 6 bases, J lost 6 bases, and 2 bases stayed unmatched. This CDR3 is 11 amino acids long. Germline V lookup: CDR1 SGHRS, CDR2 YFSETQ. CDR3 DNA (partial): TGCGCCAGCACCCAGGGGGCTGAA. Translation: CASTQGAE. The entire CDR3 sequence reads CASTQGAEAFF.

In the case of this clone: Sequencing ends 3 residues short of the CDR3 end; the germline J gene provides the rest. This chain connects TRBV5-1 to TRBJ2-5; tentative D call: TRBD1 (6 bases). This CDR3 spans 14 amino acids. Germline CDR1 and CDR2: SGHRS and YFSETQ. The CDR3 spells CASTRDTSTDTQYF. The DNA read from the CDR3 is TGCGCCAGCACCCGGGACACCTCCACAGATACC.

The CDR3 DNA, read in part, is TGTGCCATCCGTCGGGAAGGGGGTTATAATTCACCC. Amino acid sequence: CAIRREGGYNSP. The CDR3, in full, reads CAIRREGGYNSPLHF. V and J are TRBV10-3 and TRBJ1-6, with D perhaps matching TRBD1 (6 bases). The DNA ends 3 residues before the CDR3 does, and the rest of the CDR3 is filled in from the germline J gene. V was cut by 8 bases and J by 4 bases, with 15 bases left in between. Germline lookup yields CDR1 ENHRY and CDR2 SYGVKD. The CDR3 extends over 15 amino acids.

To note about this clone: The read ends 3 residues early relative to the CDR3; the germline J gene fills the gap. The chain carries TRBV20-1 and TRBJ2-3, with 8 bases matching TRBD2. Per the germline V gene, CDR1 is DFQATT and CDR2 is SNEGSKA (reference sequence). This CDR3 region has 18 residues. V dropped 1 base and J dropped 0; count of bases not matched to a gene: 12. CDR3 bases read: TGCAGTGCTAGAGTTGTTAGCGGGGAATTCAAAAGCACAGATACG. This sequence encodes CSARVVSGEFKSTDT. The whole CDR3 protein is CSARVVSGEFKSTDTQYF.

About this clone: From the germline J gene comes the end of the CDR3, since the read stops 3 residues before it. The chain couples TRBV6-2 or TRBV6-3 to TRBJ2-4; D tentatively fits TRBD1 or TRBD2 (6 bases each). Germline values: CDR1 MNHEY, CDR2 SVGEGT. CDR3 length: 14 residues. The part of the CDR3 DNA that was read is TGTGCCAGCAGACAGGGAGGATCTAACTATGGT. It is translated as CASRQGGSNYG. The full-length CDR3 reads as CASRQGGSNYGQYF.

About this clone: The read ends 3 residues before the CDR3 terminus; that terminus is restored from the germline J gene. The V gene is TRBV18, the J gene TRBJ2-4; perhaps TRBD1 as D (6 bases). In germline, CDR1 is KGHSH, CDR2 LQKENI. The CDR3 is made up of 17 amino acids. The CDR3 loop is CASSPIDLPGQFRSQYF. The DNA read from the CDR3 is TGTGCCAGCTCACCTATCGACCTGCCCGGACAGTTCAGAAGT.

In the case of this clone: The read falls 3 residues short of the CDR3 end, and the missing part is taken from the germline J gene. V usage is TRBV20-1 and J usage is TRBJ1-2, with D possibly TRBD1 on 5 matching bases. The length of the CDR3 is 16 residues. Germline values: CDR1 DFQATT, CDR2 SNEGSKA (reference sequence). The CDR3 protein is CSAPRGSGGLQETYTF. The part of the CDR3 DNA that was read is TGCAGTGCCCCCCGCGGTAGCGGGGGTTTACAAGAGACC.

Notes on this clone: With the read ending 3 residues before the CDR3 end, the germline J gene is used to fill in that end. The gene calls are TRBV20-1 and TRBJ2-3, with 12 bases aligning to TRBD2. The CDR3 has 15 amino acids. Trimming cost V 1 base and J 3 bases; bases outside gene matches: 2. Germline-derived CDR1 and CDR2 are DFQATT and SNEGSKA (reference sequence). This CDR3 reads CSARALAGGTDTQYF. Incomplete CDR3 DNA: TGCAGTGCTAGAGCGCTAGCGGGGGGGACAGATACG.

Comment on this clone: The read ends 3 residues before the CDR3 terminus; that terminus is restored from the germline J gene. The chain employs TRBV7-9 and TRBJ2-4, with TRBD2 matching over 10 bases. There are 14 residues in the CDR3. The V and J ends lost 5 bases and 5 bases, in that order; junction bases with no gene match: 3. CDR1 and CDR2 (germline): SEHNR, FQNEAQ (reference sequence). The CDR3 spells CASSRGTSENIQYF. The DNA read from the CDR3 is TGTGCCAGCAGCAGAGGGACTAGCGAAAACATT.

Details on this clone: The sequenced fragment ends 3 residues before the CDR3 boundary, so the rest is inferred from the germline J gene. The chain is built from TRBV30 and TRBJ1-6; a weak D match, TRBD1 (6 bases). V gave up 0 bases and J gave up 0 bases, with 9 bases separating them. The CDR3 extends over 16 amino acids. Per the germline V gene, CDR1 is GTSNPN and CDR2 is SVGIG (reference sequence). Incomplete CDR3 DNA: TGTGCCTGGAGTGTACAGGGTAGCTCCTATAATTCACCC. It encodes CAWSVQGSSYNSP. The CDR3 in its entirety is CAWSVQGSSYNSPLHF.

For this clone: Read sequence stops 3 residues before the CDR3 end, and the germline J gene provides the missing end. This chain connects TRBV20-1 to TRBJ1-1, with 9 bases that match TRBD1. In germline, CDR1 is DFQATT, CDR2 SNEGSKA (reference sequence). V trimming: 6 bases; J trimming: 4 bases; junction bases outside the gene matches: 12. The CDR3 totals 15 residues. CDR3 bases read: TGCAGTGCCCCATCGGGCGCGACAGGGGGCACTGAA. It specifies CSAPSGATGGTE. The full CDR3 is CSAPSGATGGTEAFF.

Regarding this clone: With the read ending 3 residues before the CDR3 end, the germline J gene is used to fill in that end. This sequence joins TRBV2 and TRBJ2-5, with 8 bases that match TRBD2. In germline, CDR1 is SNHLY, CDR2 FYNNEI. V lost 7 bases, J lost 3 bases, and 10 bases stayed unmatched. The CDR3 has 15 amino acids. The covered CDR3 bases are TGTGCCAGCAATCCAGGGAGCGGGGGAAAAGAGACC. Its translation is CASNPGSGGKET. The entire CDR3 sequence reads CASNPGSGGKETQYF.

Concerning this clone: The CDR3 extends 3 residues past the end of the read, so its final part is completed from the germline J gene. The chain couples TRBV20-1 to TRBJ1-1; 8 positions agree with TRBD1. The CDR3 is made up of 13 amino acids. V gave up 6 bases and J gave up 2 bases; unmatched junction bases: 5. In germline, CDR1 is DFQATT, CDR2 SNEGSKA (reference sequence). The CDR3 DNA, read in part, is TGCAGTGCCGATACAGGGGGAAACACTGAA. Translation: CSADTGGNTE. The full CDR3 reads CSADTGGNTEAFF.

For this clone: The CDR3 extends 3 residues past the end of the read, so its final part is completed from the germline J gene. The rearrangement uses TRBV30 and TRBJ2-4, with TRBD1 identical over 7 bases. This CDR3 contains 13 residues. Germline assignment: CDR1 GTSNPN and CDR2 SVGIG (reference sequence). This chain's CDR3 is CAWSGGTAQPQYF. CDR3 bases read: TGTGCCTGGAGTGGAGGGACAGCTCAGCCT.

Regarding this clone: The CDR3 is cut off 3 residues early in the read; its end comes from the germline J gene. The V gene is TRBV18, the J gene TRBJ2-2; 7 bases map to TRBD1. Germline trimming cut 3 bases from V and 4 bases from J; bases unmatched to any gene: 8. The germline V gene encodes CDR1 KGHSH and CDR2 LQKENI. The CDR3 has 16 amino acids. CDR3 loop: CASSPIDRVPTGELFF. Partial CDR3 DNA: TGTGCCAGCTCACCGATCGACAGGGTCCCCACCGGGGAG.